The source of this T cell receptor (beta chain) is a study of T cell repertoires in cytomegalovirus infection. TCRdb reprocessed the reads with MiXCR, giving one entry per CDR3 protein. The profile shows 310,000 or so distinct CDR3 sequences, about a sixth of them singletons. Notes on the study in general: Ex vivo, HLA-C-restricted CMV-specific TCR beta clonotypes prevailed over the rest of the response.

Trimming removed 1 base from V and 4 bases from J, with 12 bases in between. The germline gives CDR1 SGHDT, CDR2 YYEEEE. CDR3 length: 15 amino acids. Concerning this clonotype itself: Its antigen is still unknown.

This receptor was obtained from a human donor in good health (CMV status not recorded). Some clones in this sample may be carry-over from other donors' samples. Sequencing was carried out using PBMCs. The chain joins TRBV5-6 to TRBJ1-5; D is uncertain. The CDR3 is CASSLYGSWNQPQHF. The CDR3 nucleotides are TGTGCCAGCAGCTTGTATGGTTCCTGGAATCAGCCCCAGCATTTT.